This TCR beta chain was retrieved from a study of patients and donors after allogeneic stem cell transplantation. TCRdb called the RT-PCR reads again in MiXCR, with one record for every CDR3 protein. The data contain 400,000 to 500,000 distinct CDR3 sequences, around 15% of them singletons. In its sample, this clonotype was seen a few times. The V segment lost 6 bases and the J segment 3 bases; nucleotides outside the gene matches: 9. The CDR3 covers 15 residues. In germline, CDR1 is MDHEN, CDR2 SYDVKM. Specimen: blood, either unsorted or a sorted T cell fraction (not recorded which). This clonotype was obtained from a human donor who was either an allogeneic HSCT recipient or a stem cell or donor lymphocyte infusion donor (not recorded which). It is not recorded whose cells these are; they may come from a transplant donor. The V call is TRBV28, the J call TRBJ2-3; 7 bases match TRBD2. The CDR3 reads CASSSSGLGTDTQYF. CDR3 bases: TGTGCCAGCAGCTCTAGCGGCCTCGGGACAGATACGCAGTATTTT. Combining the CDR3 with reference TRBV28 and TRBJ2-3 gives the whole variable domain DVKVTQSSRYLVKRTGEKVFLECVQDMDHENMFWYRQDPGLGLRLIYFSYDVKMKEKGDIPEGYSVSREKKERFSLILESASTNQTSMYLCASSSSGLGTDTQYFGPGTRLTVL.